The source of this TCR beta chain is a study of cytomegalovirus exposure and HLA in healthy donors. Study findings and constraints: Serostatus for CMV was the only available immune exposure information.

Both 60 Vbeta primers and 13 Jbeta primers went into the PCR. Profiled with immunoSEQ multiplex PCR; TCRdb holds only in-frame clones, not every one. Of approximately 170,000 clones detected, roughly 77% appear once; the ten largest clones hold about 5%. In regard to this clone: Antigen: not known.

This CDR3 has 14 amino acids. Germline CDR1 reads MDHEN; CDR2 reads SYDVKM. J gave up 6 bases and V 4 bases, and 7 bases lay outside the gene matches. The sequence derives from a man aged 25-45 years in good health and CMV-seropositive. Source material: PBMCs. The rearrangement links TRBV28 to TRBJ2-7; 9 bases align to TRBD1. CDR3 nucleotide sequence: TGTGCCAGCAGTTCGGGGACAGGGCCTTCCGAGCAGTACTTC. It yields the protein CASSSGTGPSEQYF. Based on the CDR3 plus reference TRBV28 and TRBJ2-7, the full variable domain is DVKVTQSSRYLVKRTGEKVFLECVQDMDHENMFWYRQDPGLGLRLIYFSYDVKMKEKGDIPEGYSVSREKKERFSLILESASTNQTSMYLCASSSGTGPSEQYFGPGTRLTVT.